The subject of this entry is one T cell receptor (beta chain). With V trimmed by 8 bases and J by 7 bases, 16 bases remained unmatched. Germline values: CDR1 SQVTM, CDR2 ANQGSEA. This CDR3 is built from 16 residues. This record comes from a study of shared clonotypes between healthy human individuals. The study drew all its donors from Caucasian adults living in Nashville, Tennessee. The protocol was immunoSEQ multiplex PCR, while the TCRdb copy is restricted to in-frame clones and leaves out a portion. Of about 670,000 clones in the sample, more than 70% were seen once. This sequence was found in a woman under 40 in good health. What was sequenced was memory CD4+ T cells sorted from blood. As to subset: CD45RA-negative fraction. This sequence joins TRBV29-1 and TRBJ2-2; 10 bases agree with TRBD2. CDR3 residues: CSFGRAGLALSGELFF. In nucleotides, the CDR3 is TGCAGCTTCGGACGTGCGGGACTAGCGTTGAGCGGGGAGCTGTTTTTT.